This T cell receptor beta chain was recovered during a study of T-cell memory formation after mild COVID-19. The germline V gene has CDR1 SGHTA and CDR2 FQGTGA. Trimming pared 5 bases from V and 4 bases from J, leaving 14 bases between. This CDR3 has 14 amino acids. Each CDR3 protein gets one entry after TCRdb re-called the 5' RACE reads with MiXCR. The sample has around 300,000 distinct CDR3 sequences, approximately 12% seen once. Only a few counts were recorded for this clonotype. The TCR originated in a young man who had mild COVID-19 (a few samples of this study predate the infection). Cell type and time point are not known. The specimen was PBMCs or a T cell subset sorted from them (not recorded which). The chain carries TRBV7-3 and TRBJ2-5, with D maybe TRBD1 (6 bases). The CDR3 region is CASSPTGRLETQYF. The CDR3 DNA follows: TGTGCCAGCAGCCCGACAGGTCGGTTAGAGACCCAGTACTTC.